Listed below are T cell receptor beta chains from one sample, sequenced in a study of identical twins. TCRdb analysed the 5' RACE reads with MiXCR anew, one entry per CDR3 protein. The sample has some 760,000 distinct CDR3 sequences, over 15% seen once. The sample was also linked to a second study, of T cells expressing NK-cell markers.

Sequenced: PBMCs. The receptor source for this set is a woman aged 18 to 35 in good health. The conserved cysteine and the conserved F or W are not part of the CDR3 here.

v_gene	j_gene	CDR3aa
TRBV12-3/TRBV12-4	TRBJ1-5	ASDSSNQPQH
TRBV12-3/TRBV12-4	TRBJ1-2	ASSFGGDYGYT
TRBV25-1	TRBJ2-5	ASTQGAKETQY
TRBV11-2	TRBJ2-1	ASSLEGRGGEQF
TRBV27	TRBJ2-3	ASSFNPLGTDTQY
TRBV30	TRBJ1-5	AWSGGIAQH
TRBV10-2	TRBJ2-1	ASTGQGGFYNEQF
TRBV20-1	TRBJ2-7	SAIPHLESSYEQY
TRBV2	TRBJ1-1	ASRRGTVNTEAF
TRBV6-5	TRBJ2-5	ASSYSWTGGETQY
TRBV20-1	TRBJ1-1	SARAPGWDTEAF
TRBV10-3	TRBJ2-5	AISESKGREETQY
TRBV6-1	TRBJ2-1	ASSEGGNEQF
TRBV5-1	TRBJ1-5	ASSPGTGRVNQPQH
TRBV7-9	TRBJ2-7	ASSYGRSYEQY
TRBV18	TRBJ1-2	ASSPVMGGEVGYT
TRBV12-3/TRBV12-4	TRBJ1-1	ASSFTRTEAF
TRBV29-1	TRBJ2-3	SVAGLAGHYTDTQY
TRBV29-1	TRBJ2-7	SVPSGGAGYEQY
TRBV25-1	TRBJ2-7	ASSDGLAGVYEQY
TRBV29-1	TRBJ2-1	SVRGVGDNYNEQF
TRBV5-1	TRBJ2-3	ASSLTPWTDTQY
TRBV7-8	TRBJ2-1	ASSITSGRPLGEQF
TRBV6-5	TRBJ2-3	ASSYSIEAGGPGDTQY
TRBV5-5	TRBJ1-2	ASSLVQVV
TRBV20-1	TRBJ1-1	SAREPGNTEAF
TRBV7-8	TRBJ2-7	ASSLGLHEQY
TRBV5-5	TRBJ1-1	ASSYLVGVTEAF
TRBV27	TRBJ2-3	ASSLIRPMGTDTQY
TRBV5-1	TRBJ1-1	ASSHRVLNTEAF
TRBV19	TRBJ1-5	ASRMSGQNQPQH
TRBV14	TRBJ2-1	ASSQERPGESGRSF
TRBV10-3	TRBJ2-7	AISATEQY
TRBV6-1	TRBJ1-1	ASRDAPGGVDTEAF
TRBV5-1	TRBJ2-2	ASREPGLPRELF
TRBV12-3/TRBV12-4	TRBJ1-2	ASSYGYT
TRBV12-3/TRBV12-4	TRBJ1-1	ASSPGGGEAF
TRBV12-3/TRBV12-4	TRBJ2-1	ASSWEGTGYNEQF
TRBV29-1	TRBJ2-6	SVGGRQGGPGANVLT
TRBV5-1	TRBJ2-7	ASSLAGTDGSYEQY
TRBV6-1	TRBJ2-1	ASSTEAGGMYNEQF
TRBV4-2	TRBJ2-6	ASSSTGIGKSGANVLT
TRBV7-9	TRBJ2-7	ASSLTPSGYEQY
TRBV7-9	TRBJ1-1	ASSPGQGEFEDEAF
TRBV29-1	TRBJ2-1	SVAGLAVSYNEQF
TRBV20-1	TRBJ1-2	SASGRTFYGYT
TRBV12-3/TRBV12-4	TRBJ2-7	ASSLALHEQY
TRBV20-1	TRBJ2-1	SARDMGLANNEQF
TRBV29-1	TRBJ1-2	SIDRGVYGYT
TRBV12-3/TRBV12-4	TRBJ2-7	ASSSQTGNHEQY
TRBV3-1	TRBJ2-7	ASSQGAYEQY